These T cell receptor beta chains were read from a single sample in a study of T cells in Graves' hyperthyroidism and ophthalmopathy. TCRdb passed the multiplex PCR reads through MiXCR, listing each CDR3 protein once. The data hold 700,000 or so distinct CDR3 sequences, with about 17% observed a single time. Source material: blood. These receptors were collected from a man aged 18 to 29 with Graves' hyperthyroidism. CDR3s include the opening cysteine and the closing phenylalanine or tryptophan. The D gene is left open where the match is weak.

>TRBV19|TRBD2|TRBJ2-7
CASSISLNLGGRQQEQYF
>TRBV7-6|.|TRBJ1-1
CASSLEGSITEAFF
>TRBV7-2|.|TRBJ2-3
CASRRVTDTQYF
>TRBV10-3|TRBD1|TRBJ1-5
CAISRDSNSNQPQHF
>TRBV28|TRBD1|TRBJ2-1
CASKRGLGNEQFF
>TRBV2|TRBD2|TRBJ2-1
CASSSGLAGPEQFF
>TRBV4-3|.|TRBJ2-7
CASSQDWQGAYEQYF
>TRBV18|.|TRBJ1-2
CASSPPENNYGYTF
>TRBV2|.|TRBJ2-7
CASSDEAYEQYF
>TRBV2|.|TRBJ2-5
CASTERAGEKTQYF
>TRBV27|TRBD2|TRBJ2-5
CASSPPGLVRETQYF
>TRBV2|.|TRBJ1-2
CASSAWEGPPYTF
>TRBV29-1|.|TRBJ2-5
CSAVKGRMRETQYF
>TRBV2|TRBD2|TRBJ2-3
CASEKGGSVDTQYF
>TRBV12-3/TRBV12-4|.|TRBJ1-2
CASSFAPVRGQGYTF
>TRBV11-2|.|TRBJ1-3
CASSLSRRADGNTIYF
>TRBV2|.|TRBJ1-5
CASRRGDTRNQPQHF
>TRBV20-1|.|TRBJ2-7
CSAREPGVYEQYF
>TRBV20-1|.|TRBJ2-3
CSARDISVWTDTQYF
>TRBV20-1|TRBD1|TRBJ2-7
CSARDLGQGYEQYF